This T cell receptor (beta chain) was sequenced in a study of blood T cell repertoires in COVID-19 (TCRdb year 2020). Background on the whole study: Samples from collaborators originated in the United States, Italy and Spain and spanned both the acute and convalescent phases of COVID-19. The prospective study material was composed of cDNA or gDNA derived from T cells, B-cell-depleted T cells, or PBMCs. Deeply sampled blood TCRbeta repertoires from subjects exposed to, actively infected with, or recovered from COVID-19 were included in the dataset. A freely available public database, intended as a resource for researchers studying the immune response to SARS-CoV-2, is where the repertoires were released. Samples were obtained from the ongoing ImmuneRACE study (first 160 participants) and from about 1,300 subjects provided by 6 global collaborators. A de-identified subject ID, COVID-19 status, age in years and sex were almost always included in the sample metadata. Where available, HLA class I and class II types were obtained from metadata supplied by the sample provider rather than from assay-based typing.

Paper-wide results and their limitations: How much clinical and demographic metadata was included differed by source and by participant, and the metadata was provided uncurated.

In the case of this clone: Its binding antigen is unknown. Within one base of it there is no much larger clone, and no base qualities were kept.

Enrolling through a virtual design, the prospective study's participants ranged in age from roughly 18 to 95 years and lived across 20 to 30 United States geographic areas. In the prospective study, cohorts were assigned on the basis of participant-reported clinical history obtained from a screening survey and a study questionnaire. Recovered participants in ImmuneRACE Cohort 3 were defined as having two consecutive negative NP/OP PCR tests, clearance from a healthcare professional, or resolution of symptoms. Each participant in the prospective study had whole blood, serum and a nasopharyngeal or oropharyngeal swab collected by mobile phlebotomists. Prospective study participants could optionally give additional blood draws and questionnaires over a 2-month period. Prospective study blood samples were shipped either frozen or at room temperature before DNA extraction. The immunoSEQ Assay, a bias-controlled multiplex PCR, was used to amplify TCRbeta CDR3 regions from genomic DNA. As for the authors' bioinformatics: Nucleated cell counts per sample were estimated from amplification of reference gene primers within the assay. To quantify the absolute abundance of each unique TCRbeta CDR3 rearrangement, sequence reads were collapsed and filtered. Productive Simpson clonality was computed per sample as the square root of Simpson's diversity index over productive rearrangements. TCRdb stores this immuneACCESS table with in-frame sequences only. Part of the clones is absent; in the studies checked, under half of the shortfall reflects unresolved V genes, and no reason is known for the rest. D and trimming were read from the DNA, whereas the V and J calls and clone size are those reported in that table. The sample table lists over 200,000 clones, 65% to 85% of them with a count of one. The biggest ten clones account for about 7% of the sample.

CDR1 and CDR2 were assigned from the germline V gene as SGHTA and FQGNSA. There are 15 amino acids in the CDR3, from cysteine to phenylalanine inclusive. Left in the record is the CDR3 DNA by itself, 45 bases read in frame from the first base. A distance of 14 bases separates the germline ends of V and J, which lose 1 base and 5 bases respectively. This sequence originates from a woman between 35 and 50 years old who had recovered from COVID-19. Specimen: PBMCs or T cells enriched from blood (not recorded which). The V gene is TRBV7-2 and the J gene is TRBJ2-5; TRBD2 is perhaps the D gene, given 6 matching bases. This receptor has the CDR3 CASSLGDSLRETQYF. The DNA sequence is TGTGCCAGCAGCTTAGGGGACTCTCTCCGTGAGACCCAGTACTTC.